This T cell receptor beta chain appears in the sequencing data of a study of T cells in tumors after PD-1 blockade. Using immunoSEQ multiplex PCR, the repertoire was profiled, and TCRdb retains in-frame clones only, with some absent. The sample has several thousand clones; 62% are singletons. V was shortened by 0 bases and J by 5 bases, with 11 bases between the two germline ends. The CDR3 has 15 residues. Germline V gene sequence: CDR1 SGHTA, CDR2 FQGNSA. Time point indicated: second of two post-therapy site-matched biopsies roughly 2 months apart. This TCR was sampled from a human donor with basal cell carcinoma. The chain combines TRBV7-2 with TRBJ1-5, with TRBD1 as a possible D gene (5 bases). The sample was tumor tissue, taken after anti-PD-1 treatment. The CDR3 bases are TGTGCCAGCAGCTTAGCGGGGGACGGCCATCAGCCCCAGCATTTT. Its translation: CASSLAGDGHQPQHF.